The entry below gives a single T cell receptor beta chain sequence along with its context. Its cognate antigen is unknown. This specimen comes from a study of identical twins. The ends were cut back, 0 bases at V and 4 bases at J, with 16 bases in the middle. CDR1 and CDR2 (germline): ENHRY, SYGVKD. The CDR3 spans 17 residues. Study results and caveats: Models underestimated how often monozygotic twins shared out-of-frame TCR alpha. The study found weaker excess twin sharing in beta out-of-frame sequences.

Template switching added a universal primer site; cDNA carried unique molecular identifiers. TCRdb itself ran the 5' RACE reads through MiXCR, one entry per CDR3 protein. The sample has under 900,000 distinct CDR3 sequences; 9% to 15% are singletons. These data were likewise used in another study, on yellow fever vaccine responses in identical twins. That work adds: Among the twins, the vaccine T cell response reportedly seemed partly convergent and partly personalized.

The J gene is TRBJ2-1, the V gene TRBV10-3, with D uncertain. Sequences were obtained from PBMCs. The receptor was derived from a woman under 30 in good health. The CDR3 coding sequence is TGTGCCATCAGTGAGTCGAGCCCGGGCGCCGATTACAATGAGCAGTTCTTC. Translated: CAISESSPGADYNEQFF.